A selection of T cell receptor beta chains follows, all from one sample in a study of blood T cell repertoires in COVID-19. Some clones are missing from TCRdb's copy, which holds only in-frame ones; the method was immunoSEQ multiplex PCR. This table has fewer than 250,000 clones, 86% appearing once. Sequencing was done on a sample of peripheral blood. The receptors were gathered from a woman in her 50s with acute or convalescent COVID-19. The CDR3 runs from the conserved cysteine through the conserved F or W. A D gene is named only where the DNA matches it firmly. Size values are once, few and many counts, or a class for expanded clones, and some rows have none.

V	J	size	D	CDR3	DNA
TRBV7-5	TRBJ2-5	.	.	CVRSSRRQGAFLFRETQYF	TGTGTCAGAAGCTCCCGAAGACAGGGCGCCTTTCTTTTCCGAGAGACCCAGTACTTC
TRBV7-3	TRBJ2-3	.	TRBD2	CASSPLLAGGSTDTQYF	TGTGCCAGCAGCCCTCTCCTAGCGGGGGGCAGCACAGATACGCAGTATTTT
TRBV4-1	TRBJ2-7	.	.	CASSPLEGGNEQYF	TGCGCCAGCAGCCCCCTGGAAGGGGGTAACGAGCAGTACTTC
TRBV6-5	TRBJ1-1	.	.	CASRTRAEAFF	TGTGCCAGCAGGACGAGGGCTGAAGCTTTCTTT
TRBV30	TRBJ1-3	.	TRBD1	CAWSRSRGQAGNTIYF	TGTGCCTGGAGTCGGTCCAGGGGGCAGGCTGGAAACACCATATATTTT
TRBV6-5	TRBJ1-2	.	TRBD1	CASRTGTGSDGYTF	TGTGCCAGCAGGACTGGGACAGGGAGCGATGGCTACACCTTC
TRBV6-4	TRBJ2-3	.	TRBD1	CASSELGQGTDTQYF	TGTGCCAGCAGTGAACTCGGACAGGGGACAGATACGCAGTATTTT
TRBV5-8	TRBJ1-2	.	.	CASSLIGVGGYEAYGYTF	TGTGCCAGCAGCTTGATCGGGGTTGGAGGCTATGAGGCGTATGGCTACACCTTC
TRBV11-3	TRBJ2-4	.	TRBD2	CASSDPGTSYQNIQYF	TGTGCCAGCAGTGATCCAGGGACTAGCTATCAAAACATTCAGTACTTC
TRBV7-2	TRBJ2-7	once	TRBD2	CASSAGLAMGEQYF	TGTGCCAGCAGCGCGGGACTAGCTATGGGCGAGCAGTACTTC
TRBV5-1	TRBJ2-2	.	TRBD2	CASSSGTTVNTGELFF	TGCGCCAGCAGCTCCGGGACTACCGTGAACACCGGGGAGCTGTTTTTT
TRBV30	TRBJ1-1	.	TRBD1	CAWGQGRNTEAFF	TGTGCCTGGGGACAGGGCCGGAACACTGAAGCTTTCTTT
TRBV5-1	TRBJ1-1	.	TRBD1	CASSSQGGRDTEAFF	TGCGCCAGCAGCTCGCAGGGGGGACGTGACACTGAAGCTTTCTTT
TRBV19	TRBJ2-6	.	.	CASSRYRAGANVLTF	TGTGCCAGTAGTAGATACAGGGCTGGGGCCAACGTCCTGACTTTC
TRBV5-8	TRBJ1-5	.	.	CASSWGGRVDSNQPQHF	TGTGCCAGCAGCTGGGGGGGCAGGGTAGATAGCAATCAGCCCCAGCATTTT
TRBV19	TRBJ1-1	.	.	CASSNSEAEAFF	TGTGCCAGTAGTAACTCAGAGGCTGAAGCTTTCTTT
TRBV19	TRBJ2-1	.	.	CASSSGRAGFF	TGTGCCAGTAGTAGTGGGAGAGCAGGGTTCTTC
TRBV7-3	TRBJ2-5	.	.	CASSLTPSTAETQYF	TGTGCCAGCAGCTTAACGCCTAGCACGGCGGAGACCCAGTACTTC
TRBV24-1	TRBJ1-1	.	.	CATSTNSGSTEAFF	TGTGCCACCAGTACCAACTCAGGGTCCACTGAAGCTTTCTTT
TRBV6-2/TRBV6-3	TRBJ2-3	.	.	CASSFEGRSTDTQYF	TGTGCCAGCAGTTTTGAGGGCCGAAGCACAGATACGCAGTATTTT
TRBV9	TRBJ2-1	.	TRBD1	CASSVGQGSYNEQFF	TGTGCCAGCAGCGTAGGACAGGGCTCCTACAATGAGCAGTTCTTC
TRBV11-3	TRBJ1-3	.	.	CASSLFGGSGNTIYF	TGTGCCAGCAGCTTATTCGGGGGATCGGGAAACACCATATATTTT
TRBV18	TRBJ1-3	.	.	CASSQQGEGNTIYF	TGTGCCAGCTCACAACAGGGCGAAGGAAACACCATATATTTT
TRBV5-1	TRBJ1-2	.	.	CASSLEGVTNYGYTF	TGCGCCAGCAGCTTGGAGGGGGTCACTAACTATGGCTACACCTTC
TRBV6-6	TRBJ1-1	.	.	CASTPSVMNTEAFF	TGTGCCAGCACCCCGAGCGTGATGAACACTGAAGCTTTCTTT
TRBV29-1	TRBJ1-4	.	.	CSAARGGELNEKLFF	TGCAGCGCCGCCCGGGGAGGGGAGTTAAATGAAAAACTGTTTTTT
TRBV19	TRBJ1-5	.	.	CASSTGIGQPQHF	TGTGCCAGTAGTACAGGGATCGGCCAGCCCCAGCATTTT
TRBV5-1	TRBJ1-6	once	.	CASSPRDMENSPLHF	TGCGCCAGCAGTCCAAGGGACATGGAAAATTCACCCCTCCACTTT
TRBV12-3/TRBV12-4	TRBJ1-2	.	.	CASSQPGGYYTF	TGTGCCAGCAGTCAGCCCGGCGGATACTACACCTTC
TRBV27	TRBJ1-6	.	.	CASGTPTAYNSPLHF	TGTGCCAGCGGAACACCGACAGCCTATAATTCACCCCTCCACTTT
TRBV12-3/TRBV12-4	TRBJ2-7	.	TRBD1	CASSFGTGFEQYF	TGTGCCAGCAGTTTCGGGACAGGTTTCGAGCAGTACTTC
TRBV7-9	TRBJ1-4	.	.	CASSFGAAVNEKLFF	TGTGCCAGCAGCTTTGGGGCGGCCGTAAATGAAAAACTGTTTTTT
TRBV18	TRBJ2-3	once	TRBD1	CASSPKGAKSTDTQYF	TGTGCCAGCTCACCAAAGGGGGCCAAGAGCACAGATACGCAGTATTTT
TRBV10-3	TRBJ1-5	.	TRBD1	CAISGTGDSNQPQHF	TGTGCCATCAGCGGGACAGGGGATAGCAATCAGCCCCAGCATTTT
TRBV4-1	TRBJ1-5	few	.	CASSQDQGVSQPQHF	TGCGCCAGCAGCCAAGATCAGGGCGTAAGTCAGCCCCAGCATTTT
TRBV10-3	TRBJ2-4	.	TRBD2	CANPGGGASKNIQYF	TGTGCCAACCCTGGCGGGGGGGCGTCCAAAAACATTCAGTACTTC
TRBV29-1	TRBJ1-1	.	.	CSARQNTEAFF	TGCAGCGCACGACAGAACACTGAAGCTTTCTTT
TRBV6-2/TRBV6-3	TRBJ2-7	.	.	CASSYPQGSSYEQYF	TGTGCCAGCAGTTACCCCCAGGGGAGCTCCTACGAGCAGTACTTC
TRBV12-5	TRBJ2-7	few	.	CASGLATPQGYVYEQYF	TGTGCTAGTGGTTTGGCGACCCCACAGGGCTATGTCTACGAGCAGTACTTC
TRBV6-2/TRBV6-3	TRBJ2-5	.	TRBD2	CASSPAGGETQYF	TGTGCCAGCAGCCCAGCGGGGGGCGAGACCCAGTACTTC
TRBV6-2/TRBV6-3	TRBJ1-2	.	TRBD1	CASSRRTGGADGYTF	TGTGCCAGCAGTCGTAGGACAGGGGGCGCGGATGGCTACACCTTC
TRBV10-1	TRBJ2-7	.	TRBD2	CASSASPGLAIYEQYF	TGCGCCAGCAGTGCATCACCGGGACTAGCAATATACGAGCAGTACTTC
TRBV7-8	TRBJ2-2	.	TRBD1	CASSARTGTGELFF	TGTGCCAGCAGCGCACGGACAGGGACCGGGGAGCTGTTTTTT
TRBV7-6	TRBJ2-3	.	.	CASSPQRDSTQYF	TGTGCCAGCAGCCCCCAGAGAGACTCTACGCAGTATTTT
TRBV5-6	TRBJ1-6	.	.	CASSLGGSDSPLHF	TGTGCCAGCAGCTTGGGAGGGAGTGATTCACCCCTCCACTTT
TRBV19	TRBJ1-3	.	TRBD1	CASRNTGAGNTIYF	TGTGCCAGTAGAAACACAGGGGCTGGAAACACCATATATTTT
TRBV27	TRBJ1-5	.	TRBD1	CASSSRGTGSNQPQHF	TGTGCCAGCAGTTCGAGGGGGACAGGGAGCAATCAGCCCCAGCATTTT
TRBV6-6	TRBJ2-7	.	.	CASRSTAYEQYF	TGTGCCAGCAGGAGTACAGCCTACGAGCAGTACTTC
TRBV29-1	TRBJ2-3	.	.	CSVGQGGDTQYF	TGCAGCGTGGGGCAGGGTGGAGATACGCAGTATTTT
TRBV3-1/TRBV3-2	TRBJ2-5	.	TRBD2	CASSQGTSGETQYF	TGTGCCAGCAGCCAAGGGACTAGCGGAGAGACCCAGTACTTC
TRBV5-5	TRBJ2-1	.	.	CASSLDLANYNEQFF	TGTGCCAGCAGCTTGGATTTAGCGAACTACAATGAGCAGTTCTTC
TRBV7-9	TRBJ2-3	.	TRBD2	CASSASGGRDTQYF	TGTGCCAGCAGCGCGAGCGGGGGGAGAGATACGCAGTATTTT
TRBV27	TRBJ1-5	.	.	CASSLKGVNQPQHF	TGTGCCAGCAGTTTGAAAGGGGTCAATCAGCCCCAGCATTTT
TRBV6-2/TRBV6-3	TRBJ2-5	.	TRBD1	CASSYPGQGGTQYF	TGTGCCAGCAGTTACCCAGGACAGGGAGGGACCCAGTACTTC
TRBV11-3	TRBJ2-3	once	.	CASSSGGPQTQYF	TGTGCCAGCAGCTCCGGGGGGCCTCAAACGCAGTATTTT
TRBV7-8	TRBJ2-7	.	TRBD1	CASSYTGTGYEQYF	TGTGCCAGCAGCTACACCGGGACAGGCTACGAGCAGTACTTC
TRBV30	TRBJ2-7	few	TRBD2	CAWSVGGDYEQYF	TGTGCCTGGAGTGTGGGAGGGGACTACGAGCAGTACTTC
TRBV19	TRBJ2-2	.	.	CASSSQGTGELFF	TGTGCCAGTAGTAGCCAGGGCACCGGGGAGCTGTTTTTT
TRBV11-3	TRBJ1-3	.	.	CASRRGTTSSGNTIYF	TGTGCCAGCAGAAGGGGGACAACTTCATCTGGAAACACCATATATTTT
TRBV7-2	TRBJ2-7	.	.	CASSLIGGPYEQYF	TGTGCCAGCAGCTTAATCGGGGGGCCCTACGAGCAGTACTTC